Below are 10 T cell receptor beta chains sequenced from a single sample in a study of blood T cells in healthy people across ages. With a J-beta primer mix and a sample-barcoded 5' primer, a second PCR ran about 6 to 11 cycles. TCRdb re-called the 5' RACE reads with MiXCR, one entry per CDR3 protein. The sample includes almost 550,000 distinct CDR3 sequences, 24% of them seen just once. The data also belong to a second study, concerning T cells of mothers and their children.

The sequenced material came from blood. The receptors shown here come from a boy between 5 and 17 years old in good health.

This clonotype has more than one count but fewer than ten. This chain uses TRBV6-6 with TRBJ2-5, with D possibly TRBD2 on 6 matching bases. Trimming removed 2 bases at V and 5 bases at J, with 15 bases between. Germline V gene lookup returns CDR1 MNHNY and CDR2 SVGAGI (reference sequence). There are 15 residues in the CDR3. The DNA of the CDR3 is TGTGCCAGCAGTTACGGTCGCGGGGTGGAGGAGACCCAGTACTTC. The encoded protein is CASSYGRGVEETQYF.

This sequence joins TRBV7-2 and TRBJ2-1, with D possibly being TRBD1 (6 bases). Trimming took off 0 bases at V and 14 bases at J, with 11 bases between the two ends. Germline V gives CDR1 SGHTA, CDR2 FQGNSA. This CDR3 contains 12 residues. The CDR3 reads CASSLAPGEKFF. Written as DNA, the CDR3 is TGTGCCAGCAGCTTAGCGCCAGGGGAAAAGTTCTTC.

The V call is TRBV7-9, the J call TRBJ2-5; 7 bases are a match to TRBD1. The CDR3 runs to 16 residues. The trim removed 5 bases at V and 0 bases at J, leaving 9 bases unmatched. Germline CDR1 is SEHNR and CDR2 is FQNEAQ (reference sequence). CDR3 residues: CASSLQGGQDQETQYF. The CDR3, as DNA: TGTGCCAGCAGCCTCCAAGGCGGACAGGACCAAGAGACCCAGTACTTC. Full variable domain (outside the CDR3, taken from reference TRBV7-9 and TRBJ2-5): DTGVSQNPRHKITKRGQNVTFRCDPISEHNRLYWYRQTLGQGPEFLTYFQNEAQLEKSRLLSDRFSAERPKGSFSTLEIQRTEQGDSAMYLCASSLQGGQDQETQYFGPGTRLLVL.

The J gene is TRBJ2-5, the V gene TRBV30, with D perhaps TRBD1 or TRBD2 (5 bases each). The J call may not be correct, given that the DNA end is closer to TRBJ2-7. Germline loops: CDR1 GTSNPN, CDR2 SVGIG (reference sequence). This CDR3 has 16 residues. The CDR3 here is CAVQRELTAKPYEQYF. The CDR3 region has the DNA TGTGCCGTGCAACGGGAACTGACAGCGAAGCCCTACGAGCAGTACTTC.

This clonotype was counted a few times. The genes are TRBV4-1 and TRBJ2-5, with a tentative D call TRBD2 (6 bases). CDR3 length equals 14 residues. V was trimmed by 4 bases and J by 3 bases, leaving 12 bases between them. Germline loops: CDR1 MGHRA, CDR2 YSYEKL. The CDR3 spells CASSPGRTEETQYF. Written as DNA, the CDR3 is TGCGCCAGCAGCCCCGGGAGAACCGAAGAGACCCAGTACTTC.

This clonotype has just a few counts. This sequence joins TRBV7-9 and TRBJ2-5, with 10 nucleotides matching TRBD1. J lost 6 bases, V lost 4 bases, and 2 bases had no gene match. In germline, CDR1 is SEHNR, CDR2 FQNEAQ (reference sequence). This CDR3 region has 13 residues. CDR3 sequence: CASSSGQGKTQYF. The CDR3 bases are TGTGCCAGCAGCTCGGGACAGGGGAAGACCCAGTACTTC.

This clonotype was seen a few times. V usage is TRBV29-1 and J usage is TRBJ2-1; no clear D gene. In germline, CDR1 is SQVTM, CDR2 ANQGSEA. The CDR3 extends over 12 amino acids. Trimming left V 2 bases short and J 2 bases short, with 4 bases between. CDR3 DNA sequence: TGCAGCGTTGAAAGTCCCTACAATGAGCAGTTCTTC. Protein: CSVESPYNEQFF.

For the CDR3, the DNA is TGCAGCGTTGAAAGGGGACAGGGGGGCGGCTACACCTTC. It yields the protein CSVERGQGGGYTF. The genes are TRBV29-1 and TRBJ1-2; 11 bases map to TRBD1. V trimming: 2 bases; J trimming: 8 bases; junction bases outside the gene matches: 4. The CDR3 is 13 amino acids. Germline V gene lookup returns CDR1 SQVTM and CDR2 ANQGSEA. Combining the CDR3 with reference TRBV29-1 and TRBJ1-2 gives the whole variable domain SAVISQKPSRDICQRGTSLTIQCQVDSQVTMMFWYRQQPGQSLTLIATANQGSEATYESGFVIDKFPISRPNLTFSTLTVSNMSPEDSSIYLCSVERGQGGGYTFGSGTRLTVV.

This clonotype was found a few times. This chain uses TRBV3-1 with TRBJ1-1, with D tentatively TRBD1 (5 bases). Trimming took 7 bases from V and 5 from J, leaving 14 bases between them. Germline values: CDR1 LGHDT, CDR2 YNNKEL (reference sequence). This CDR3 is built from 13 residues. CDR3: CASIRNGGTEAFF. The CDR3 DNA follows: TGTGCCAGCATCAGAAACGGGGGAACTGAAGCTTTCTTT.

This sequence joins TRBV12-3 or TRBV12-4 and TRBJ2-2, with D possibly matching TRBD1 (5 bases). The length of the CDR3 is 12 residues. V dropped 6 bases and J dropped 7 bases, with 9 bases sitting between them. This chain's CDR3 is CASSKGDGELFF. The CDR3 bases are TGTGCCAGCAGCAAAGGGGACGGGGAGCTGTTTTTT.